Presented here are 29 T cell receptor beta chains from one specimen sequenced in a study of a mutant IDH1 vaccine in newly diagnosed glioma. Clones were read by immunoSEQ multiplex PCR, and TCRdb kept only the in-frame ones, dropping some. In the table there are about 65,000 clones, 80% to 90% of which are singletons. The antigens these receptors bind are not known. As to time point: week 23, last vaccination. Each vaccine dose was 300 ug of mutant IDH1 20-mer peptide, with topical imiquimod. Sample: PBMCs, taken from a glioma patient whose treatment included an IDH1 peptide vaccine. The origin of the receptors is a man aged 30 to 39 with glioma.

The V gene is TRBV19, the J gene TRBJ1-2; the match to TRBD1 covers 9 bases. Germline trimming cut 7 bases from V and 7 bases from J; bases unmatched to any gene: 10. The V gene's germline CDR1 is LNHDA and CDR2 SQIVND (reference sequence). This CDR3 region has 14 residues. CDR3 sequence (DNA): TGTGCCAGTAACCCGGGACAGGGATGGTCTGGCTACACCTTC. This encodes CASNPGQGWSGYTF. Looking up the rest from reference TRBV19 and TRBJ1-2 gives the full variable domain: DGGITQSPKYLFRKEGQNVTLSCEQNLNHDAMYWYRQDPGQGLRLIYYSQIVNDFQKGDIAEGYSVSREKKESFPLTVTSAQKNPTAFYLCASNPGQGWSGYTFGSGTRLTVV.

This sequence joins TRBV7-8 and TRBJ1-5; D call uncertain. The CDR3 loop spans 15 amino acids. Germline loops: CDR1 SGHVS, CDR2 FQNEAQ. Trimming pared 0 bases from V and 5 bases from J, leaving 11 bases between. CDR3: CASSLAPGSHQPQHF. In nucleotides, the CDR3 is TGTGCCAGCAGCTTAGCCCCGGGCAGCCATCAGCCCCAGCATTTT.

The chain joins TRBV25-1 to TRBJ2-6, with 8 bases lining up with TRBD1. V shed 6 bases and J 1 base; nucleotides not matched to a gene: 2. The CDR3 has 15 amino acids. Germline CDR1 reads MGHDK; CDR2 reads SYGVNS. The CDR3 DNA reads as TGTGCCAGCAGGACAGGGGCGTCTGGGGCCAACGTCCTGACTTTC. It specifies CASRTGASGANVLTF.

This chain joins TRBV18 and TRBJ2-7, with D perhaps TRBD1 (5 bases). V was clipped by 1 base and J by 1 base, with 8 bases between them. The CDR3 runs 14 residues. Germline-derived CDR1 and CDR2 are KGHSH and LQKENI. The DNA for the CDR3 is TGTGCCAGCTCACCACTCGACAGTTCCTACGAGCAGTACTTC. This codes for CASSPLDSSYEQYF.

The chain recombines TRBV27 with TRBJ1-5; D is undetermined. Trimming shortened V by 6 bases and J by 4 bases, and 13 bases separated the two germline ends. The CDR3 totals 14 residues. In germline, CDR1 is MNHEY, CDR2 SMNVEV (reference sequence). The CDR3 protein is CASSPQVGNQPQHF. In DNA, the CDR3 is TGTGCCAGCAGCCCCCAAGTGGGTAATCAGCCCCAGCATTTT.

V gene TRBV6-5 combines with J gene TRBJ2-2; D gene uncertain. Trimming removed 5 bases at V and 1 base at J, with 2 bases between. The CDR3 consists of 12 residues. From germline, CDR1 is MNHEY and CDR2 SVGAGI. CDR3 sequence reads: CASSKNTGELFF. The DNA for the CDR3 is TGTGCCAGCAGTAAGAACACCGGGGAGCTGTTTTTT.

This clone was picked up a small number of times. This chain connects TRBV19 to TRBJ1-5; D is uncertain. Trimming took 4 bases from V and 9 from J, leaving 19 bases between them. The germline V gene has CDR1 LNHDA and CDR2 SQIVND (reference sequence). The CDR3 length is 15 residues. The CDR3 DNA follows: TGTGCCAGTAGTACCTCGGACGGATCCAGCTCGCCCCAGCATTTT. It encodes CASSTSDGSSSPQHF.

The rearrangement uses TRBV28 and TRBJ1-4; D is undetermined. Trimming removed 7 bases at V and 0 bases at J, with 18 bases between. The CDR3 is 17 amino acids. From germline, CDR1 is MDHEN and CDR2 SYDVKM. CDR3 nucleotides: TGTGCCAGCACCCCGTACTGGAAAGTTGCAACTAATGAAAAACTGTTTTTT. Amino acids: CASTPYWKVATNEKLFF. The whole variable domain, filled in from reference TRBV28 and TRBJ1-4, reads DVKVTQSSRYLVKRTGEKVFLECVQDMDHENMFWYRQDPGLGLRLIYFSYDVKMKEKGDIPEGYSVSREKKERFSLILESASTNQTSMYLCASTPYWKVATNEKLFFGSGTQLSVL.

The chain has TRBV6-6 and TRBJ2-7; the D gene is possibly TRBD2 (5 bases). Trimming shortened V by 2 bases and J by 2 bases, and 10 bases separated the two germline ends. Germline lookup yields CDR1 MNHNY and CDR2 SVGAGI (reference sequence). CDR3 length equals 14 residues. The CDR3 bases are TGTGCCAGCAGTTACGAGGGTTCCCCCTACGAGCAGTACTTC. Residues: CASSYEGSPYEQYF.

The chain employs TRBV15 and TRBJ2-7; possibly TRBD1 for D (6 bases). The CDR3 runs 14 residues. CDR1 LNHNV and CDR2 YYDKDF come from the germline V gene (reference sequence). Trimming pared 1 base from V and 7 bases from J, leaving 14 bases between. The CDR3 spells CATSRGGTQREQYF. As DNA, the CDR3 is TGTGCCACCAGCAGAGGGGGGACACAACGTGAGCAGTACTTC.

V and J are TRBV28 and TRBJ2-1; no definite D call. The CDR3 consists of 14 residues. The V gene lost 5 bases and the J gene lost 6 bases, with 14 bases spanning the gap. Germline CDR1 reads MDHEN; CDR2 reads SYDVKM. This CDR3 reads CASSQWRSSNEQFF. For the CDR3, the DNA is TGTGCCAGCAGTCAATGGAGATCCAGCAATGAGCAGTTCTTC.

V is TRBV7-2 and J is TRBJ2-7, with TRBD2 as a possible D gene (6 bases). Germline-derived CDR1 and CDR2 are SGHTA and FQGNSA. There are 16 residues in the CDR3. Trimming removed 5 bases at V and 2 bases at J, with 19 bases between. The CDR3: CASSPLTAGTPYEQYF. The CDR3 DNA follows: TGTGCCAGCAGCCCCCTCACGGCGGGGACCCCCTACGAGCAGTACTTC.

CDR3: CATSRGTGTGELFF. The CDR3, as DNA: TGTGCCACCAGCAGGGGGACGGGCACCGGGGAGCTGTTTTTT. The chain is built from TRBV15 and TRBJ2-2; D tentatively fits TRBD1 or TRBD2 (5 bases each). CDR1 LNHNV and CDR2 YYDKDF come from the germline V gene (reference sequence). Trimming shortened V by 3 bases and J by 4 bases, and 9 bases separated the two germline ends. The CDR3 is 14 residues long.

The genes are TRBV7-8 and TRBJ1-5; D not resolved. CDR1 is SGHVS, CDR2 FQNEAQ, per germline. Deletions cut 5 bases from V and 4 bases from J, with 15 bases between. This CDR3 has 15 residues. The CDR3 region has the DNA TGTGCCAGCAGCCCCCGGATCTATAATAATCAGCCCCAGCATTTT. Protein sequence: CASSPRIYNNQPQHF. The variable domain in full, completed from reference TRBV7-8 and TRBJ1-5, reads GAGVSQSPRYKVAKRGQDVALRCDPISGHVSLFWYQQALGQGPEFLTYFQNEAQLDKSGLPSDRFFAERPEGSVSTLKIQRTQQEDSAVYLCASSPRIYNNQPQHFGDGTRLSIL.

This chain links TRBV6-5 with TRBJ1-2; perhaps TRBD1 as D (5 bases). The CDR3 totals 15 residues. Germline CDR1 is MNHEY and CDR2 is SVGAGI. V lost 5 bases to trimming and J lost 4 bases, with 17 bases between them. The CDR3 reads CASSQRDPGTYGYTF. The CDR3 region has the DNA TGTGCCAGCAGTCAACGGGACCCCGGGACCTATGGCTACACCTTC.

The genes are TRBV7-2 and TRBJ1-1; a weak D match, TRBD1 (5 bases). CDR1 is SGHTA and CDR2 is FQGNSA in the germline V gene. The CDR3 runs 14 residues. Between the trimmed V and J ends, which lost 1 base and 3 bases, there was a span of 9 bases. For the CDR3, the DNA is TGTGCCAGCAGCTTAGAAAGGGGCTACACTGAAGCTTTCTTT. Protein: CASSLERGYTEAFF.

The chain joins TRBV5-4 to TRBJ2-2; the match to TRBD1 covers 7 bases. V lost 4 bases and J lost 3; bases outside the gene matches: 6. The CDR3 totals 15 residues. Germline assignment: CDR1 SGHNT and CDR2 YYREEE (reference sequence). DNA of the CDR3: TGTGCCAGCAGCCCTCTCGACAGGGACACCGGGGAGCTGTTTTTT. Translating gives CASSPLDRDTGELFF.

The chain combines TRBV7-7 with TRBJ1-4; the match to TRBD1 covers 7 bases. V was pared by 3 bases and J by 6 bases, with 7 bases of the junction left unmatched. Germline CDR1 and CDR2: SSHAT and FNYEAQ (reference sequence). The CDR3 consists of 15 residues. Here the CDR3 reads CASSLGRGVDEKLFF. The CDR3 DNA sequence: TGTGCCAGCAGCTTGGGCAGGGGGGTGGATGAAAAACTGTTTTTT.

This clone was detected a few times. The chain carries TRBV29-1 and TRBJ1-2; D unresolved. Between the trimmed V and J ends, which lost 4 bases and 4 bases, there was a span of 10 bases. Germline V gene lookup returns CDR1 SQVTM and CDR2 ANQGSEA. The CDR3 is 12 residues long. CDR3 in DNA: TGCAGCGTTGGCTTCAGCCCCTATGGCTACACCTTC. Amino acid sequence: CSVGFSPYGYTF. Drawing the rest from reference TRBV29-1 and TRBJ1-2, the complete variable domain is SAVISQKPSRDICQRGTSLTIQCQVDSQVTMMFWYRQQPGQSLTLIATANQGSEATYESGFVIDKFPISRPNLTFSTLTVSNMSPEDSSIYLCSVGFSPYGYTFGSGTRLTVV.

Only a few counts were recorded for this clone. This chain connects TRBV29-1 to TRBJ1-6; 8 bases align to TRBD1. This CDR3 is 16 amino acids long. The junction had 16 bases not matched to a gene; V was cut back by 7 bases and J by 8 bases. CDR1 and CDR2 (germline): SQVTM, ANQGSEA. The CDR3 DNA reads TGCAGCGCCCGCCGGGGGACCCGCAGGGGGCATTCACCCCTCCACTTT. Protein sequence: CSARRGTRRGHSPLHF.

This chain joins TRBV5-4 and TRBJ1-4; 8 nucleotides line up with TRBD1. V lost 3 bases and J lost 6; bases outside the gene matches: 1. Germline lookup yields CDR1 SGHNT and CDR2 YYREEE (reference sequence). The CDR3 runs 13 residues. CDR3 loop: CASSSDRDEKLFF. The CDR3, as DNA: TGTGCCAGCAGCTCGGACAGGGATGAAAAACTGTTTTTT.

This chain connects TRBV5-1 to TRBJ1-2; 8 nucleotides match TRBD1. Germline assignment: CDR1 SGHRS and CDR2 YFSETQ. This CDR3 contains 15 residues. V shed 3 bases and J 4 bases; nucleotides not matched to a gene: 8. CDR3 loop: CASSSWTGRPYGYTF. The CDR3 bases are TGCGCCAGCAGCTCCTGGACAGGGCGCCCCTATGGCTACACCTTC.

This clone was counted a single time. The chain combines TRBV20-1 with TRBJ2-7; TRBD2 agrees at 7 bases. In germline, CDR1 is DFQATT, CDR2 SNEGSKA (reference sequence). V trimming: 6 bases; J trimming: 3 bases; junction bases outside the gene matches: 2. The CDR3 consists of 11 residues. The DNA for the CDR3 is TGCAGTGCATCTAGCGGCTACGAGCAGTACTTC. This sequence encodes CSASSGYEQYF.

This clone has just a few counts. The chain has TRBV5-6 and TRBJ1-5; weak D call: TRBD1 (6 bases). V lost 0 bases, J lost 0 bases, and 7 bases lay in between. CDR1 SGHDT and CDR2 YYEEEE come from the germline V gene. This CDR3 region has 15 residues. This CDR3 reads CASSLGDNSNQPQHF. In nucleotides, the CDR3 is TGTGCCAGCAGCTTGGGGGACAATAGCAATCAGCCCCAGCATTTT.

V is TRBV7-9 and J is TRBJ1-2, with D possibly being TRBD1 (6 bases). Germline-derived CDR1 and CDR2 are SEHNR and FQNEAQ (reference sequence). The ends were cut back, 5 bases at V and 2 bases at J, with 21 bases in the middle. The CDR3 is 17 amino acids. The CDR3 sequence is CASSPALSQGRNYGYTF. DNA of the CDR3: TGTGCCAGCAGCCCCGCCCTTTCTCAGGGGAGGAACTATGGCTACACCTTC.

This chain uses TRBV5-4 with TRBJ1-2; tentative D call: TRBD1 (6 bases). The CDR3 sequence is 14 residues long. V was cut by 0 bases and J by 2 bases, with 8 bases left in between. Germline-derived CDR1 and CDR2 are SGHNT and YYREEE (reference sequence). The CDR3 is CASSLGQENYGYTF. The CDR3 DNA reads TGTGCCAGCAGCTTGGGACAGGAGAACTATGGCTACACCTTC.

This clone was seen more than once but under ten times. The chain uses TRBV20-1 and TRBJ2-7; D is undetermined. Trimming removed 8 bases at V and 4 bases at J, with 12 bases between. The germline V gene has CDR1 DFQATT and CDR2 SNEGSKA (reference sequence). There are 11 residues in the CDR3. The CDR3 nucleotides read TGCAGTCCCGCCAAAACGTACGAGCAGTACTTC. Its protein product is CSPAKTYEQYF.

This rearrangement joins TRBV6-5 to TRBJ2-7, with TRBD1 as a possible D gene (6 bases). Trimming left V 2 bases short and J 5 bases short, with 13 bases between. There are 14 residues in the CDR3. The germline V gene has CDR1 MNHEY and CDR2 SVGAGI. In nucleotides, the CDR3 is TGTGCCAGCAGTTACGGGGACACTTCCCACGAGCAGTACTTC. Protein: CASSYGDTSHEQYF.

This chain uses TRBV6-5 with TRBJ1-6; 9 bases fit TRBD1. CDR3 length equals 14 residues. Germline V lookup: CDR1 MNHEY, CDR2 SVGAGI. V lost 8 bases and J lost 10; bases outside the gene matches: 9. CDR3 in amino acids: CASGTGSEGSPLHF. The CDR3 DNA follows: TGTGCCAGCGGGACAGGGAGCGAAGGATCACCCCTCCACTTT.